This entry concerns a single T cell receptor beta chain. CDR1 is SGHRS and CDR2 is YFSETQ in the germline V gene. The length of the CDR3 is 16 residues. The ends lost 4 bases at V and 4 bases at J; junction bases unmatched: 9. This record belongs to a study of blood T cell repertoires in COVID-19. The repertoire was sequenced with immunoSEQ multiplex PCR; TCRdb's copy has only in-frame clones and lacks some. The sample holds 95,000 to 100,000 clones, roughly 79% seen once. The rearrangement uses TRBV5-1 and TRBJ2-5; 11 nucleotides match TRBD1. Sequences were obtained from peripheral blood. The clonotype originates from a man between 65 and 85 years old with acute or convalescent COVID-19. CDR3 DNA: TGCGCCAGCAGCGAAGCAGGGACAGGGGGTGTAGAGACCCAGTACTTC. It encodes CASSEAGTGGVETQYF.